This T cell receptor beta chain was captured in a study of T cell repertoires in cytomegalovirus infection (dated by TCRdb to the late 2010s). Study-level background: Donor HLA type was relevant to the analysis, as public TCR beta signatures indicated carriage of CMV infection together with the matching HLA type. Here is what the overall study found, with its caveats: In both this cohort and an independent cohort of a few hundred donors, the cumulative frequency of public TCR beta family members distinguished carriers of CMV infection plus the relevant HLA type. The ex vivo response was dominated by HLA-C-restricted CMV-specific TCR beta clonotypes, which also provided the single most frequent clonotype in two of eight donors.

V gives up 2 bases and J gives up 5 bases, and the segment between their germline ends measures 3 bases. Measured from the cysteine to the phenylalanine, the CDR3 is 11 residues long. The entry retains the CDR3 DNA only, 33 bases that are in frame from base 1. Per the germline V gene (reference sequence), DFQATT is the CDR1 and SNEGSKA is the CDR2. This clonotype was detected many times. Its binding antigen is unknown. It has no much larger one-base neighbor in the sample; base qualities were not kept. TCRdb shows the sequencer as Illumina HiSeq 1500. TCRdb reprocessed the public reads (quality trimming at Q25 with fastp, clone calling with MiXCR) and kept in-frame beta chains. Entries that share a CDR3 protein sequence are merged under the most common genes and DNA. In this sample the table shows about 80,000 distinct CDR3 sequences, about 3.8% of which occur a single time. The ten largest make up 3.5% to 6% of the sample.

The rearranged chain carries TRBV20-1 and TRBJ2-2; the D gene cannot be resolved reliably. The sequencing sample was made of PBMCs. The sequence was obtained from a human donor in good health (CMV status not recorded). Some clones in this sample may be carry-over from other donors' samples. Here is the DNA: TGCAGTGCTAGATGGACCGGGGAGCTGTTTTTT. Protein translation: CSARWTGELFF.